This T cell receptor beta chain was captured in a study of post-analysis software for immune sequencing data. This clonotype has just a few counts. Its target is not known. Overall study findings and caveats: Elevated frequency relative to controls characterized several TRBV segments in patients, TRBV5-6, TRBV5-1 and TRBV20-1 among them. Pronounced co-clustering by F measure was evident among identically batched samples. Significantly decreased normalized Chao1 diversity was recorded for multiple sclerosis patients relative to controls.

This CDR3 spans 14 amino acids. V gave up 10 bases and J gave up 7 bases, with 23 bases separating them. Germline V gene sequence: CDR1 ENHRY, CDR2 SYGVKD. Carried by the TCR beta cDNA libraries were unique molecular identifiers. The yield from approximately 1 to 10 million T cells was roughly 500,000 cDNA molecules in total. TCRdb re-called the PCR reads with MiXCR, one entry per CDR3 protein. This sample has roughly 600,000 distinct CDR3 sequences, with around 40% found just once. Sequencing was done on a sample of blood. This sequence was found in a girl aged 10 to 17 with multiple sclerosis. V and J are TRBV10-3 and TRBJ2-7; D tentatively reads TRBD1 or TRBD2 (5 bases each). CDR3 sequence reads: CASVPSVGAKEQYF. In DNA form, the CDR3 reads TGTGCCAGTGTCCCTTCAGTCGGGGCGAAAGAGCAGTACTTC.